This T cell receptor beta chain stems from a study of T cells expressing NK-cell markers. Turning to the study itself: Repertoires of TCR beta were obtained from T cells sorted as CD3+CD56+NKG2C+, CD3+CD56+NKG2C- and CD3+CD56-NKG2C+.

The TCR beta cDNA came from 5'RACE template switching with UMIs. TCRdb derives one entry per CDR3 protein from the 5' RACE reads, leaving out DNA. The sample includes about 260,000 distinct CDR3 sequences. A note on this clonotype: Its specificity is unknown.

Study results and caveats: Dominant NKG2C+ clonotypes made up roughly 1.0-7.0% of CD8+ T cells in several donors.

There are 17 residues in the CDR3. Germline assignment: CDR1 SGHRS and CDR2 YFSETQ. The material sequenced was blood T cells: a sorted CD56 or NKG2C T cell subset, CD4+ or CD8+ T cells, or bulk PBMC T cells (not recorded which). The receptor's source is a man younger than 35 in good health. The rearrangement links TRBV5-1 to TRBJ2-1; TCRdb reports TRBD2, a call that lacks DNA to check it against. The CDR3 spells CASSFARLAPVYNEQFF. Full variable domain (missing parts from reference TRBV5-1 and TRBJ2-1): KAGVTQTPRYLIKTRGQQVTLSCSPISGHRSVSWYQQTPGQGLQFLFEYFSETQRNKGNFPGRFSGRQFSNSRSEMNVSTLELGDSALYLCASSFARLAPVYNEQFFGPGTRLTVL.